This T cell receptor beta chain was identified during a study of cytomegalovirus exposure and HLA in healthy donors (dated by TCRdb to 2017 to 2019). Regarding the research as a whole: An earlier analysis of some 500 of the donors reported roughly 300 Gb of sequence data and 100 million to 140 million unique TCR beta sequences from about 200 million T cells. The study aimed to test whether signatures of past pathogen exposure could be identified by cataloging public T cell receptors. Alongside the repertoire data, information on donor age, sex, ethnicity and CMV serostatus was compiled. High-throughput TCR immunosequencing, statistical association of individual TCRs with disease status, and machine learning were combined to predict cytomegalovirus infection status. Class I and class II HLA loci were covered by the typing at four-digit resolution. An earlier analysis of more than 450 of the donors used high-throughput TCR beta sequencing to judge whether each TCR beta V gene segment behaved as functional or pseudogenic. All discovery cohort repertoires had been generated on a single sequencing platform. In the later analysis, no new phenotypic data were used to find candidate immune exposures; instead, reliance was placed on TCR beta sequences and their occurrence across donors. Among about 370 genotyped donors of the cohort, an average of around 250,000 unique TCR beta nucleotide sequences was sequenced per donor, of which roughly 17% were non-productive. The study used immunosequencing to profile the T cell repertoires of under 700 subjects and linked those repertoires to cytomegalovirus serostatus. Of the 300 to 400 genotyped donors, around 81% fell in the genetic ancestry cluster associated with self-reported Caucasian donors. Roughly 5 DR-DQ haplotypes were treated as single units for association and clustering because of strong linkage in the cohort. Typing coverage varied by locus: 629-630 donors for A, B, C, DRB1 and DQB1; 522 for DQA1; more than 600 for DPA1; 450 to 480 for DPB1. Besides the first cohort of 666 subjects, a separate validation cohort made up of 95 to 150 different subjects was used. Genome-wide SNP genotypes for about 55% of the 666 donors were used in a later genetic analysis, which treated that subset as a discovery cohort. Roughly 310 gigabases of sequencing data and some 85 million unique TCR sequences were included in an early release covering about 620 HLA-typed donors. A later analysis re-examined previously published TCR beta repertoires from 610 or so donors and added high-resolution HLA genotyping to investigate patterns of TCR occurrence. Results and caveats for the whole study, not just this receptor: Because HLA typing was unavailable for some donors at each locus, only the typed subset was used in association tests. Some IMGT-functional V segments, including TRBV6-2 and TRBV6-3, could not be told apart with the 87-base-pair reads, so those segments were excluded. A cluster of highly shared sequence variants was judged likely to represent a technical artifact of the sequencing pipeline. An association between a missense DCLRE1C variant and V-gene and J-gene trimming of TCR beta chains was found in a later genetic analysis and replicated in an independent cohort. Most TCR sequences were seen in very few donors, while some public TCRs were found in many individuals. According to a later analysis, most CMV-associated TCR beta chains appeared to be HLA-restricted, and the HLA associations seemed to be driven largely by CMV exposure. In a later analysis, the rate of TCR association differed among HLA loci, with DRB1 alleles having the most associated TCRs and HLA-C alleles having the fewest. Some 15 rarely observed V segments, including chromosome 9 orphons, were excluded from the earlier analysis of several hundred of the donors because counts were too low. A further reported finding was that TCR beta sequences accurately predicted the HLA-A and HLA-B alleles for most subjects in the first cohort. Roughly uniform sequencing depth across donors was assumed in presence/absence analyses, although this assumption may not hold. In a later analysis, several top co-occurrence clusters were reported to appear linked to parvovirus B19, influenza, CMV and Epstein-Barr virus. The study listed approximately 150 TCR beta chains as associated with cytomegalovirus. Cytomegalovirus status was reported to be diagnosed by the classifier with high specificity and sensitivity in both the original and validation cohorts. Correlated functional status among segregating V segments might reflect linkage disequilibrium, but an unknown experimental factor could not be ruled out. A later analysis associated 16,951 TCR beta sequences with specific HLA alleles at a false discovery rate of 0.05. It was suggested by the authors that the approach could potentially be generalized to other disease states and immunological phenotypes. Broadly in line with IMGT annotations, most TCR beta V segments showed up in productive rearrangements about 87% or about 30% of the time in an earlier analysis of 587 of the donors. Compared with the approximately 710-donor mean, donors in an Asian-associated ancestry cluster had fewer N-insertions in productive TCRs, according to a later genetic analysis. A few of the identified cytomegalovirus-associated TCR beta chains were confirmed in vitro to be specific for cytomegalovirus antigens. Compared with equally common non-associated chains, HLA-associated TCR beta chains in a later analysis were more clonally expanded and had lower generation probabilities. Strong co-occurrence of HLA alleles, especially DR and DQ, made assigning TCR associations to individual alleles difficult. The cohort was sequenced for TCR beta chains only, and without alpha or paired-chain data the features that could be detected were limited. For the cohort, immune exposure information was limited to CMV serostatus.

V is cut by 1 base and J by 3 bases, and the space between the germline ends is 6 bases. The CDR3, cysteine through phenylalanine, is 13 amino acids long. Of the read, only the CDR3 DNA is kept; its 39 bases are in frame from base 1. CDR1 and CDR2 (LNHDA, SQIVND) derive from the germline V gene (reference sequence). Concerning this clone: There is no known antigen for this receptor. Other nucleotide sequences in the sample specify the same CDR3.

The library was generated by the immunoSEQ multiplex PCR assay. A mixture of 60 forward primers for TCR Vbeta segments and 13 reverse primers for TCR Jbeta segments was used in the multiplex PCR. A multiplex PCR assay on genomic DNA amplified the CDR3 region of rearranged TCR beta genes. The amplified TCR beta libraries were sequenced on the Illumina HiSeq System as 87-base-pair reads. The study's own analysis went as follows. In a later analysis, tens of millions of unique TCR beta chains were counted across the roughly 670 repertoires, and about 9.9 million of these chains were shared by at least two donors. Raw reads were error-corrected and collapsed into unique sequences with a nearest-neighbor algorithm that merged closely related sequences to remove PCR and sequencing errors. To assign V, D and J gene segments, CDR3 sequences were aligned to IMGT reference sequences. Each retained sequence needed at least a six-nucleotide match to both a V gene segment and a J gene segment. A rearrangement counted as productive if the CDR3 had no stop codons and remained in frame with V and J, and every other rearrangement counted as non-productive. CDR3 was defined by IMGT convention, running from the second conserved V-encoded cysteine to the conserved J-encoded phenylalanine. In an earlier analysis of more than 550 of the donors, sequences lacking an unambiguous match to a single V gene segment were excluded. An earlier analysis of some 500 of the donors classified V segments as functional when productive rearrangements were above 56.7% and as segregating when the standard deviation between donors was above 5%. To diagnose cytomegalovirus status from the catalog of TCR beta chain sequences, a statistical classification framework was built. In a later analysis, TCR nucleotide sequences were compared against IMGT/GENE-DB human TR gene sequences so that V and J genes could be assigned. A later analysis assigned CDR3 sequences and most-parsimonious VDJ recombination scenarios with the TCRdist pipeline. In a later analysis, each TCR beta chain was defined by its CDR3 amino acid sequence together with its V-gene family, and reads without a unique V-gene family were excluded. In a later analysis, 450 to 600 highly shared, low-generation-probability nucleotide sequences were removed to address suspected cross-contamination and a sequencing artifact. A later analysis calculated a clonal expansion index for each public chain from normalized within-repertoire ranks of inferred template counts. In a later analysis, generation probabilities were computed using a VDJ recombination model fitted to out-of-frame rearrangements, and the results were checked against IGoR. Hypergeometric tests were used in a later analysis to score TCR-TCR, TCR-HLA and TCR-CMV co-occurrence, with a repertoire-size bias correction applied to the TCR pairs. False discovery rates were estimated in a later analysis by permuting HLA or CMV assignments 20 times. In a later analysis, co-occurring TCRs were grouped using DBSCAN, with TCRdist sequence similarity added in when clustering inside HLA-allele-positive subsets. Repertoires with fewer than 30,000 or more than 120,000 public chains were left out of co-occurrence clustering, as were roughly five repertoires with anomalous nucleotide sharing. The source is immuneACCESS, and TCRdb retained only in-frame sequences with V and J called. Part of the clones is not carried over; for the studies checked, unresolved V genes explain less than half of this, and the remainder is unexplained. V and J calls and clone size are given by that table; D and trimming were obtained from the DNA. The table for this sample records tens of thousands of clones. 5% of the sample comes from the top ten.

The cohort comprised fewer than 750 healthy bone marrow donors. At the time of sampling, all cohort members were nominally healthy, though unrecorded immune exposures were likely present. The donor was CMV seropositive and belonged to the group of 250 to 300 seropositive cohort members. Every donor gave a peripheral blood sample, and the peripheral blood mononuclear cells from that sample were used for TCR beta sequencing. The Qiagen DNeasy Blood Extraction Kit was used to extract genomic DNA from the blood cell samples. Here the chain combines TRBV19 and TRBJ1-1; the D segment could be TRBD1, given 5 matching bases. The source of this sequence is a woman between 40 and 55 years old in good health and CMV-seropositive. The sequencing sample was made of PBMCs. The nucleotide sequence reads TGTGCCAGTAGTATAGGACAGCACACTGAAGCTTTCTTT. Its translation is CASSIGQHTEAFF.